Below are 7 T cell receptor beta chains sequenced from a single sample in a study of T cell changes during pregnancy in multiple sclerosis. TCRdb keeps only in-frame clones here, not all; method: immunoSEQ multiplex PCR. The profile shows some 16,000 clones, approximately 84% of them singletons. The source material was CD8+ T cells from peripheral blood mononuclear cells, sampled in the second trimester of pregnancy. Source of these receptors: a female donor in good health, enrolled as a control in a pregnancy study.

The gene calls are TRBV5-6 and TRBJ2-5, with D perhaps matching TRBD1 (6 bases). V lost 3 bases to trimming and J lost 5 bases, with 14 bases between them. The CDR3 consists of 14 residues. Germline V gene lookup returns CDR1 SGHDT and CDR2 YYEEEE. The CDR3 reads CASSWEQGQETQYF. The DNA of the CDR3 is TGTGCCAGCAGCTGGGAACAGGGTCAGGAGACCCAGTACTTC.

V gene TRBV27 combines with J gene TRBJ1-1; D gene uncertain. Germline CDR1 MNHEY, CDR2 SMNVEV (reference sequence). V was clipped by 3 bases and J by 1 base, with 6 bases between them. The CDR3 loop spans 13 amino acids. The CDR3: CASSFGGNTEAFF. The DNA of the CDR3 is TGTGCCAGCAGTTTTGGCGGGAACACTGAAGCTTTCTTT.

The CDR3 sequence: CAIRDRGLDTEAFF. As DNA, the CDR3 is TGTGCCATCAGGGACAGAGGTCTAGACACTGAAGCTTTCTTT. The chain recombines TRBV6-1 with TRBJ1-1; 7 nucleotides match TRBD1. CDR1 is MNHNS and CDR2 is SASEGT in the germline V gene. The CDR3 runs to 14 residues. Losses at the gene ends were 10 bases for V and 3 bases for J; bases not matched to a gene: 11.

V is TRBV28 and J is TRBJ1-1; weak D call: TRBD1 (6 bases). The ends were cut back, 6 bases at V and 3 bases at J, with 17 bases in the middle. Germline loops: CDR1 MDHEN, CDR2 SYDVKM. This CDR3 has 15 amino acids. CDR3: CASSPHTGFDTEAFF. The CDR3 DNA is TGTGCCAGCAGCCCTCATACAGGGTTCGACACTGAAGCTTTCTTT.

Here the CDR3 DNA reads TGTGCCAGCAGTTTGGAGACAGGACTGATTGAGTATGAAAAACTGTTTTTT. Translating it yields CASSLETGLIEYEKLFF. The chain carries TRBV28 and TRBJ1-4; D is perhaps TRBD1 (6 bases). The length of the CDR3 is 17 residues. V gave up 3 bases and J gave up 6 bases, with 20 bases separating them. Per the germline V gene, CDR1 is MDHEN and CDR2 is SYDVKM.

Note on this clone: Other DNA sequences in this specimen translate into the identical CDR3. The V and J genes are TRBV4-3 and TRBJ2-1, with D tentatively TRBD2 (7 bases). Trimming took 3 bases from V and 3 from J, leaving 12 bases between them. Germline values: CDR1 LGHNA, CDR2 YSLEER. The CDR3 is made up of 15 amino acids. Here the CDR3 reads CASSQRGGLYNEQFF. CDR3 DNA sequence: TGCGCCAGCAGCCAGAGGGGGGGCCTCTACAATGAGCAGTTCTTC.

CDR3 loop: CAWSVGGRGTQYF. Written as DNA, the CDR3 is TGTGCCTGGAGTGTCGGGGGACGGGGGACCCAGTACTTC. The chain is built from TRBV30 and TRBJ2-5, with TRBD2 as a possible D gene (6 bases). V lost 0 bases to trimming and J lost 7 bases, with 12 bases between them. The CDR3 has 13 amino acids. Germline CDR1 reads GTSNPN; CDR2 reads SVGIG (reference sequence).